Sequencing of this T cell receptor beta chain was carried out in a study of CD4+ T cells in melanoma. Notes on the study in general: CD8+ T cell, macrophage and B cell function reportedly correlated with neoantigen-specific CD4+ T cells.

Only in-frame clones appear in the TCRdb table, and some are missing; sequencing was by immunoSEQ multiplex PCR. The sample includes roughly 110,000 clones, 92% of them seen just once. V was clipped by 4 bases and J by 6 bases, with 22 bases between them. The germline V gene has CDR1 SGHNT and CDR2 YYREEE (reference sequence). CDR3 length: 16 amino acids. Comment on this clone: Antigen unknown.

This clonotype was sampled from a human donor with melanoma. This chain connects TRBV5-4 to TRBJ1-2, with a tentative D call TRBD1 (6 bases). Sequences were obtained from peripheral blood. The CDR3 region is CASSGWVDKGVHGYTF. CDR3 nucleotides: TGTGCCAGCAGCGGGTGGGTTGACAAGGGGGTACATGGCTACACCTTC.